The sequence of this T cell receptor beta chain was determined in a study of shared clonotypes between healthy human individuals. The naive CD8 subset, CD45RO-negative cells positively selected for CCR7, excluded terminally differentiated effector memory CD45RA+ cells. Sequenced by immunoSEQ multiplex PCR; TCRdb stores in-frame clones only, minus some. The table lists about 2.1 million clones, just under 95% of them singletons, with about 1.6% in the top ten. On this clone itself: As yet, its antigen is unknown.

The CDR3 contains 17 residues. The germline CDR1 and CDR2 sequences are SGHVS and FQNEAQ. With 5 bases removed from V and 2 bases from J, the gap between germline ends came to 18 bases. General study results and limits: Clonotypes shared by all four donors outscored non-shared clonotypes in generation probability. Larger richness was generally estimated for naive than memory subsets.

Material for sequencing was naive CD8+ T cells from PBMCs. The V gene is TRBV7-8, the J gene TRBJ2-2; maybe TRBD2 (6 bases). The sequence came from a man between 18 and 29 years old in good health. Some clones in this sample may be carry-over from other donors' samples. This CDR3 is CASSPLTSSLNTGELFF. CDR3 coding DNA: TGTGCCAGCAGCCCCCTCACTAGCTCTCTTAACACCGGGGAGCTGTTTTTT.